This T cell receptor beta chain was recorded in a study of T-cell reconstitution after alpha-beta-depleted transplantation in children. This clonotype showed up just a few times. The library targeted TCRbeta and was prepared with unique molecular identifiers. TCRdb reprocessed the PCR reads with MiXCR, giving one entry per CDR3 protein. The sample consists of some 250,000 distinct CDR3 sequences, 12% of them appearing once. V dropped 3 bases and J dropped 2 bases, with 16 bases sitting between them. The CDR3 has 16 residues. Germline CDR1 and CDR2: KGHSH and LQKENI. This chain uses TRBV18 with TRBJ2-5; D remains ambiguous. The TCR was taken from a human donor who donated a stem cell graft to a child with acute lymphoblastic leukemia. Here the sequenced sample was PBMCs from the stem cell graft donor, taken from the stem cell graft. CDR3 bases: TGTGCCAGCTCACCTCAGTCGAGCCTAATACAAGAGACCCAGTACTTC. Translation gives CASSPQSSLIQETQYF.